This section outlines one T cell receptor beta chain sequence together with its context. The antigen remains undetermined. The V end was cut by 7 bases, the J end by 1 base, with 14 bases between. Germline loops: CDR1 MDHEN, CDR2 SYDVKM. The CDR3 runs 14 residues. Sequencing was performed with immunoSEQ multiplex PCR; in TCRdb, only in-frame clones are kept and a portion is missing. The sample carries around 300,000 clones, approximately 86% recorded once. These data belong to a study of cytomegalovirus exposure and HLA in healthy donors. Study-wide findings and caveats: Associated with cytomegalovirus, according to the listing, were about 160 TCR beta chains. High sensitivity and specificity were reportedly achieved when the classifier diagnosed cytomegalovirus status.

The sequence derives from a woman under 30 in good health and CMV-seronegative. The chain has TRBV28 and TRBJ2-7; D perhaps matches TRBD2 (6 bases). The source material was PBMCs. The CDR3 DNA is TGTGCCAGCAATAGGCGGGGACCTTCCTACGAGCAGTACTTC. The encoded protein is CASNRRGPSYEQYF.